The 13 T cell receptor beta chains given below trace back to one sample, sequenced in a study of T cells in Graves' hyperthyroidism and ophthalmopathy. Template material for amplifying TCR beta CDR3 regions consisted of RNA transcripts. RT-PCR in the first round (using the HTBI primer set) targeted the TCR CDR3. MiXCR was run by TCRdb on the multiplex PCR reads, yielding one entry per CDR3 protein. The sample gives under 350,000 distinct CDR3 sequences, around a fifth of which show up once; roughly 52% is in the top ten. Sequenced sample: blood. Every receptor here comes from a woman aged 50 to 60 with Graves' hyperthyroidism.

This clonotype was counted between two and nine times. The chain carries TRBV4-1 and TRBJ1-2; TRBD1 might be the D (5 bases). The V end was cut by 0 bases, the J end by 5 bases, with 10 bases between. The CDR3 has 14 amino acids. Germline assignment: CDR1 MGHRA and CDR2 YSYEKL. The CDR3 protein is CASSQEAGPYGYTF. CDR3 coding DNA: TGCGCCAGCAGCCAAGAAGCAGGGCCTTATGGCTACACCTTC.

CDR3 nucleotides: TGTGCCAGCTCACCGACGGGTGACGAGCAGTACTTC. This translates into CASSPTGDEQYF. The V and J genes are TRBV18 and TRBJ2-7; D is undetermined. The V and J ends lost 3 bases and 5 bases respectively, with 8 bases between them. Germline V lookup: CDR1 KGHSH, CDR2 LQKENI. This CDR3 is 12 amino acids long.

V is TRBV24-1 and J is TRBJ1-2; D is ambiguous. The CDR3 runs to 13 residues. Germline CDR1 KGHDR, CDR2 SFDVKD. V was clipped by 3 bases and J by 8 bases, with 12 bases between them. The CDR3 DNA reads as TGTGCCACCAGTGATCCACAAGTGAGAGGCTACACCTTC. Its translation: CATSDPQVRGYTF.

The V gene is TRBV30, the J gene TRBJ2-3; 7 bases line up with TRBD2. This CDR3 has 11 residues. V gave up 5 bases and J gave up 8 bases; unmatched junction bases: 4. The V gene's germline CDR1 is GTSNPN and CDR2 SVGIG (reference sequence). This CDR3 reads CAWGGGGTQYF. The CDR3 region has the DNA TGTGCCTGGGGGGGGGGAGGTACGCAGTATTTT.

In this sample, this clonotype turned up many times. The rearrangement joins TRBV5-1 to TRBJ1-1; a weak D match, TRBD1 (6 bases). V was shortened by 4 bases and J by 2 bases, with 12 bases between the two germline ends. The CDR3 spans 14 residues. Germline CDR1 is SGHRS and CDR2 is YFSETQ. The CDR3 DNA is TGCGCCAGCAGCACGGACAGAGCAAACACTGAAGCTTTCTTT. This gives the protein CASSTDRANTEAFF.

This clonotype has ten or more counts. CDR3 loop: CSARGLEDRTDTQYF. The CDR3 DNA reads TGCAGTGCTAGAGGGTTGGAGGACCGCACAGATACGCAGTATTTT. The gene calls are TRBV20-1 and TRBJ2-3, with a weak D call TRBD2 (5 bases). The CDR3 length is 15 residues. Germline V gene lookup returns CDR1 DFQATT and CDR2 SNEGSKA (reference sequence). The V end was cut by 1 base, the J end by 1 base, with 12 bases between.

The chain combines TRBV19 with TRBJ2-7; D perhaps matches TRBD2 (6 bases). Germline lookup yields CDR1 LNHDA and CDR2 SQIVND (reference sequence). The CDR3 is made up of 18 amino acids. Trimming shortened V by 1 base and J by 2 bases, and 21 bases separated the two germline ends. The CDR3 coding sequence is TGTGCCAGTAGTATAGGCGGGGAGTCAGGATGGGGAACCTACGAGCAGTACTTC. Residues: CASSIGGESGWGTYEQYF.

This clonotype appeared many times. This chain joins TRBV7-8 and TRBJ2-4; tentative D call: TRBD1 (5 bases). Trimming took off 2 bases at V and 6 bases at J, with 11 bases between the two ends. The CDR3 loop spans 14 amino acids. The V gene's germline CDR1 is SGHVS and CDR2 FQNEAQ. CDR3 DNA sequence: TGTGCCAGCAGCTTAACAGGACAATCAAACATTCAGTACTTC. Its translation is CASSLTGQSNIQYF.

This clonotype was observed at least ten times. The J gene is TRBJ1-2, the V gene TRBV10-3, with 8 bases lining up with TRBD1. CDR3 length equals 14 residues. Looked up from germline, CDR1 is ENHRY and CDR2 is SYGVKD. The J segment lost 8 bases and the V segment lost 0 bases, leaving 5 bases of the junction unmatched. This CDR3 reads CAISESRTGYGYTF. CDR3 DNA: TGTGCCATCAGTGAGTCCCGGACAGGGTACGGCTACACCTTC.

This clonotype was observed at least ten times. V usage is TRBV3-1 and J usage is TRBJ2-1, with 7 nucleotides matching TRBD2. The ends lost 0 bases at V and 8 bases at J; junction bases unmatched: 16. Germline V gene lookup returns CDR1 LGHDT and CDR2 YNNKEL (reference sequence). The CDR3 runs 18 residues. The CDR3 nucleotides are TGTGCCAGCAGCCAAGATCCGAACGGGAGGTTCTTTTTGCATGAGCAGTTCTTC. This translates into CASSQDPNGRFFLHEQFF.

The chain carries TRBV24-1 and TRBJ2-2; D call uncertain. Trimming took 1 base from V and 1 from J, leaving 12 bases between them. Germline values: CDR1 KGHDR, CDR2 SFDVKD. This CDR3 is built from 17 residues. The CDR3 nucleotides read TGTGCCACCAGTGATTTTAGGAGTGGAGTGAACACCGGGGAGCTGTTTTTT. Protein product: CATSDFRSGVNTGELFF.

This clonotype was detected a few times. Relative to the germline gene, one junction end is altered; a read error may explain this. The genes are TRBV12-3 or TRBV12-4 and TRBJ1-6; D may be TRBD1 (6 bases). The CDR3 consists of 14 residues. The CDR3 sequence: CASSQGLFNSPPHF. The CDR3 DNA is TGTGCCAGCAGTCAGGGGTTATTTAATTCACCCCCCCACTTT.

At least ten counts were recorded for this clonotype. This sequence joins TRBV7-2 and TRBJ2-7; 9 bases line up with TRBD1. This CDR3 contains 14 residues. The germline CDR1 and CDR2 sequences are SGHTA and FQGNSA. Trimming at V came to 5 bases and at J to 2 bases, leaving 4 bases not matched to a gene. The CDR3 sequence: CASSTDRGAYEQYF. DNA of the CDR3: TGTGCCAGCAGCACCGACAGGGGGGCCTACGAGCAGTACTTC.